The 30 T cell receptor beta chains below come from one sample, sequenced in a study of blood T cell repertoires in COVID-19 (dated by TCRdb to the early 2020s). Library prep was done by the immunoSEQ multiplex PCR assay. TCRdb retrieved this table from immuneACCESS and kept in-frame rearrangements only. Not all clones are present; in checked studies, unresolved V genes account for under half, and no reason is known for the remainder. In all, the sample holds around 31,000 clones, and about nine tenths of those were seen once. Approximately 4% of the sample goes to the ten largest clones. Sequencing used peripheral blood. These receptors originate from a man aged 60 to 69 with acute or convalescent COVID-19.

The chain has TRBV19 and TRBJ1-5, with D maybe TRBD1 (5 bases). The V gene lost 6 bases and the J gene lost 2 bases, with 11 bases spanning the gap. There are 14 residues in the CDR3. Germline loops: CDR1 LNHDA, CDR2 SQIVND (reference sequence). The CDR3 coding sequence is TGTGCCAGTAGCTCCAGGGTGGGCAATCAGCCCCAGCATTTT. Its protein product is CASSSRVGNQPQHF.

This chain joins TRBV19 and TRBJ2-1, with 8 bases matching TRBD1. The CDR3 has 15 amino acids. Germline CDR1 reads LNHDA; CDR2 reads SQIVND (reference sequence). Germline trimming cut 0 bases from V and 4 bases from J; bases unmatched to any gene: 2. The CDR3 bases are TGTGCCAGTAGTATAGATGGGACAGGATACAATGAGCAGTTCTTC. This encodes CASSIDGTGYNEQFF.

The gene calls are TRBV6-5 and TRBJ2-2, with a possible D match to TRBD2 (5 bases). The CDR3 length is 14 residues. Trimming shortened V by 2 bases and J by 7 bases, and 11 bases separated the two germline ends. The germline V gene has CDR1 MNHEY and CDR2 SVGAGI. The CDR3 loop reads CASSYTPRGGELFF. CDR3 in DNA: TGTGCCAGCAGTTACACCCCTCGGGGCGGGGAGCTGTTTTTT.

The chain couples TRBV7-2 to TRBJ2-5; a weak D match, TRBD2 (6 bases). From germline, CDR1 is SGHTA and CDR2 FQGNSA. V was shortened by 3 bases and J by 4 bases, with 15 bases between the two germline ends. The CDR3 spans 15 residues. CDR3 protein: CASSFGGAPRETQYF. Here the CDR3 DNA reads TGTGCCAGCAGCTTTGGAGGGGCGCCTCGAGAGACCCAGTACTTC.

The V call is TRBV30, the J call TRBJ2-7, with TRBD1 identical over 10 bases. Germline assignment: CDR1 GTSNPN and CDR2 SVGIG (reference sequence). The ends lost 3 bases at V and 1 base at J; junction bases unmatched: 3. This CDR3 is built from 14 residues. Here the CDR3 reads CAWRGQGISYEQYF. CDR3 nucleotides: TGTGCCTGGAGGGGACAGGGGATATCCTACGAGCAGTACTTC.

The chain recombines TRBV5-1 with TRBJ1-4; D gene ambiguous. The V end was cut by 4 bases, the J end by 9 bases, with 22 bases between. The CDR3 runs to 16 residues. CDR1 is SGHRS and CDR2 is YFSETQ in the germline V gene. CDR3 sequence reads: CASSVDYSSAAKKLFF. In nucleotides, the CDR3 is TGCGCCAGCAGCGTGGATTACAGCTCAGCCGCTAAAAAACTGTTTTTT.

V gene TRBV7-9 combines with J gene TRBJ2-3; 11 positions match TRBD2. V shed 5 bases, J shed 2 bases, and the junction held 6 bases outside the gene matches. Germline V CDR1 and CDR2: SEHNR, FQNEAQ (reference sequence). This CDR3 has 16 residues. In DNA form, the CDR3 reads TGTGCCAGCAGCCCACGGGGACTAGCGGACACAGATACGCAGTATTTT. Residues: CASSPRGLADTDTQYF. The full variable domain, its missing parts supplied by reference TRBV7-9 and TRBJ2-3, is DTGVSQNPRHKITKRGQNVTFRCDPISEHNRLYWYRQTLGQGPEFLTYFQNEAQLEKSRLLSDRFSAERPKGSFSTLEIQRTEQGDSAMYLCASSPRGLADTDTQYFGPGTRLTVL.

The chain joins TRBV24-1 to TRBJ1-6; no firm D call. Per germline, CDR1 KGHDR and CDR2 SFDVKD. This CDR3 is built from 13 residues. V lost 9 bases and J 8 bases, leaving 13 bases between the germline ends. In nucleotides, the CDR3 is TGTGCCACCTGGACGAGGAGGGATTCACCCCTCCACTTT. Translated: CATWTRRDSPLHF.

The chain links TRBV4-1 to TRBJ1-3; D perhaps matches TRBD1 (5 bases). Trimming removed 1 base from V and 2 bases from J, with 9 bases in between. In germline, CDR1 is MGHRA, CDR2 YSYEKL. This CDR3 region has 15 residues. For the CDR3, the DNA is TGCGCCAGCAGCCAAGCCCCAGGGACTGGAAACACCATATATTTT. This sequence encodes CASSQAPGTGNTIYF.

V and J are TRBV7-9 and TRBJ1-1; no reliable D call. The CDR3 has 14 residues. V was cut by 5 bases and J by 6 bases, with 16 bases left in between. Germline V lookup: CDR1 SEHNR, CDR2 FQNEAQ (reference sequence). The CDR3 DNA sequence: TGTGCCAGCAGCCCCTGGACCTGGGAGGCTGAAGCTTTCTTT. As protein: CASSPWTWEAEAFF.

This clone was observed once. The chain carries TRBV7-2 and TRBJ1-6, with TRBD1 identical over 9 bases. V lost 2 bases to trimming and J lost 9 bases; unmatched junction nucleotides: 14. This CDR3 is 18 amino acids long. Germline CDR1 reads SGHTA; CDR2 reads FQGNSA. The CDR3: CASSLMGQGLSGGSPLHF. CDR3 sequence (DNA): TGTGCCAGCAGCTTAATGGGACAGGGCCTGTCGGGAGGTTCACCCCTCCACTTT. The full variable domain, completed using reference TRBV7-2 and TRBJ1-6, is GAGVSQSPSNKVTEKGKDVELRCDPISGHTALYWYRQSLGQGLEFLIYFQGNSAPDKSGLPSDRFSAERTGGSVSTLTIQRTQQEDSAVYLCASSLMGQGLSGGSPLHFGNGTRLTVT.

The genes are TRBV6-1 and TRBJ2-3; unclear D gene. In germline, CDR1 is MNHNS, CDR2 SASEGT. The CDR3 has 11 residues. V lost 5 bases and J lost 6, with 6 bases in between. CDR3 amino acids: CASSFADTQYF. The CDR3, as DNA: TGTGCCAGCAGTTTCGCGGATACGCAGTATTTT.

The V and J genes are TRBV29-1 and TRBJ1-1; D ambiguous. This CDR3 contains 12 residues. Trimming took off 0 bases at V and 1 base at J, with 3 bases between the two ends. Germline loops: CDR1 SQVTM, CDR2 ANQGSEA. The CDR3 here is CSVEDRNTEAFF. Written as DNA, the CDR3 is TGCAGCGTTGAAGATCGGAACACTGAAGCTTTCTTT.

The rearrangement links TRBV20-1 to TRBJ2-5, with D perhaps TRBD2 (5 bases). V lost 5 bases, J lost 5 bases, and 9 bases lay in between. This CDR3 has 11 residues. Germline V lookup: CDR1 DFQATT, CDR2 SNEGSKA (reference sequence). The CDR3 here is CSALTGETQYF. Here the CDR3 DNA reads TGCAGTGCTCTGACGGGGGAGACCCAGTACTTC.

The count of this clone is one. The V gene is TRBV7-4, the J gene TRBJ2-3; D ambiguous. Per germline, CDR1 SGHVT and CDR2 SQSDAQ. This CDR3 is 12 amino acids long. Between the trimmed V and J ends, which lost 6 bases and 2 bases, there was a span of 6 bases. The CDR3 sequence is CASRINTDTQYF. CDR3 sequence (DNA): TGTGCCAGCAGAATAAACACAGATACGCAGTATTTT.

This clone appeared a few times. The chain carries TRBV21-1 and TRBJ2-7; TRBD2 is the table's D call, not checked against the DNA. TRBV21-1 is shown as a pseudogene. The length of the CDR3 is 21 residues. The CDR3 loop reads CASSSWGCLSPDWTSPDEQYF. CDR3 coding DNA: TGTGCCAGCAGCTCCTGGGGTTGCCTGAGCCCTGATTGGACTAGCCCTGACGAGCAGTACTTC.

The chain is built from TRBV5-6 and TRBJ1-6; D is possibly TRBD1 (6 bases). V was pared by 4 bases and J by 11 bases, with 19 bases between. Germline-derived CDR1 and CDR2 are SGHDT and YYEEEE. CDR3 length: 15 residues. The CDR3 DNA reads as TGTGCCAGCAGCCCTCAAACAGGGTCACGGACACCCCTCCACTTT. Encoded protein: CASSPQTGSRTPLHF.

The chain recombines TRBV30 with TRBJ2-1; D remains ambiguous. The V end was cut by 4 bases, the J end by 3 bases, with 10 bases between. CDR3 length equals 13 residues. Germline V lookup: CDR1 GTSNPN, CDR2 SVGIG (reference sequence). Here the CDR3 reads CAWTPDNYNEQFF. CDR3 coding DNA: TGTGCCTGGACCCCAGATAACTACAATGAGCAGTTCTTC.

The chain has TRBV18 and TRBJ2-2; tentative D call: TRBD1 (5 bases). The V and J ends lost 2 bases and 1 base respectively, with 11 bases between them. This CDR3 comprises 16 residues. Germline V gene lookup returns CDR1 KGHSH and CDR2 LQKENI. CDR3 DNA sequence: TGTGCCAGCTCACCAATAACAGGCTTGAACACCGGGGAGCTGTTTTTT. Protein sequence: CASSPITGLNTGELFF.

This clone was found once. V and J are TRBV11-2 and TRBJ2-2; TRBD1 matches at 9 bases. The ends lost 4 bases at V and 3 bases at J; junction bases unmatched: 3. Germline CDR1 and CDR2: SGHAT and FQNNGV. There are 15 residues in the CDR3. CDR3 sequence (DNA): TGTGCCAGCAGCTGGGACAGGGCGGACACCGGGGAGCTGTTTTTT. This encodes CASSWDRADTGELFF.

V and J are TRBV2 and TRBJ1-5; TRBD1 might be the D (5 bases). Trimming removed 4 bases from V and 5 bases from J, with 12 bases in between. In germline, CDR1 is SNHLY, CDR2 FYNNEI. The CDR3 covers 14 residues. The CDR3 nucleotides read TGTGCCAGCAGTGTGGGGGGGAGATATCAGCCCCAGCATTTT. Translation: CASSVGGRYQPQHF.

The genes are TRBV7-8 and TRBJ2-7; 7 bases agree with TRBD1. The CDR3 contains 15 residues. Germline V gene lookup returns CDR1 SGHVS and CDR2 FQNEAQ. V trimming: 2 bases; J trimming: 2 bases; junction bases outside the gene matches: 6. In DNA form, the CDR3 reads TGTGCCAGCAGCTTAAATCCGACAGGGACCTACGAGCAGTACTTC. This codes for CASSLNPTGTYEQYF.

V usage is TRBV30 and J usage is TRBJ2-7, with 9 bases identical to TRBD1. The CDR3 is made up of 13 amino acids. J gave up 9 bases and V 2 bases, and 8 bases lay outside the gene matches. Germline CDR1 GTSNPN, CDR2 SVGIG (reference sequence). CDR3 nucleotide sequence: TGTGCCTGGAGTAGTGGGACAGGGCTGGGGCAGTACTTC. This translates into CAWSSGTGLGQYF.

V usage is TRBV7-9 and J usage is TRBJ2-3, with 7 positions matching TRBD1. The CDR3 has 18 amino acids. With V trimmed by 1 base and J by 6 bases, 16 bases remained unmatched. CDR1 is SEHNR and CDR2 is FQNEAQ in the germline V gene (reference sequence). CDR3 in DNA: TGTGCCAGCAGCTTAGGGGTTTGGCGAGACAGGGAGACGGATACGCAGTATTTT. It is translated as CASSLGVWRDRETDTQYF.

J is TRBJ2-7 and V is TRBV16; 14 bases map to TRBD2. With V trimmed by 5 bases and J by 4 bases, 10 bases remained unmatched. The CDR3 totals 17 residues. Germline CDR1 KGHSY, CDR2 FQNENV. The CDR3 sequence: CASSTAGTSGSVYEQYF. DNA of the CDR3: TGTGCCAGCAGCACCGCCGGGACTAGCGGGAGTGTATACGAGCAGTACTTC.

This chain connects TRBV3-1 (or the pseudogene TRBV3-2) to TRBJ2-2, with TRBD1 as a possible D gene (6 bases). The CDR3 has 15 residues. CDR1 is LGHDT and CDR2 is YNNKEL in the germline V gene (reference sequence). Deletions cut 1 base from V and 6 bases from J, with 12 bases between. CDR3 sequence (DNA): TGTGCCAGCAGCCAAGTAACAGGGTACGCCGGGGAGCTGTTTTTT. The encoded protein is CASSQVTGYAGELFF.

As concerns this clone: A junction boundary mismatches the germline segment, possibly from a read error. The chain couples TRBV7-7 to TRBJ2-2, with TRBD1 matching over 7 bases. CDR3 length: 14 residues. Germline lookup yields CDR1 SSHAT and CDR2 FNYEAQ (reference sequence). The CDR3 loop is CASSRSTGAGELFF. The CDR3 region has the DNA TGTGCTAGCAGCCGCAGCACAGGGGCCGGGGAGCTGTTTTTT.

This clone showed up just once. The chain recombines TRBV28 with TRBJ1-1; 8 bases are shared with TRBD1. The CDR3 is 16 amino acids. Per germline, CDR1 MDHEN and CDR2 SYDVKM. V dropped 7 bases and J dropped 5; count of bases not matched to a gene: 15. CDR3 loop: CASKLRGQARGTEAFF. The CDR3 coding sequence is TGTGCCAGCAAATTAAGGGGACAGGCGCGAGGGACTGAAGCTTTCTTT.

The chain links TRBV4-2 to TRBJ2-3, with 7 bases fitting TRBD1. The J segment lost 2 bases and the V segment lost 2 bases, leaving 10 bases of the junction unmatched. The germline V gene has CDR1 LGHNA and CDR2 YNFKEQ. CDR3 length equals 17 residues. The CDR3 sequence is CASSQRTGTAVTDTQYF. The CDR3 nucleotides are TGTGCCAGCAGCCAACGAACCGGGACAGCTGTCACAGATACGCAGTATTTT.

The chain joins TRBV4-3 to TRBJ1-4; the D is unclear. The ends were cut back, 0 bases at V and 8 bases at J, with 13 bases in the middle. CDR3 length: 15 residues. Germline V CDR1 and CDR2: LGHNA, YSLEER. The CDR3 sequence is CASSQEGLAGEKLFF. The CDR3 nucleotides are TGCGCCAGCAGCCAAGAGGGGTTAGCGGGGGAAAAACTGTTTTTT.